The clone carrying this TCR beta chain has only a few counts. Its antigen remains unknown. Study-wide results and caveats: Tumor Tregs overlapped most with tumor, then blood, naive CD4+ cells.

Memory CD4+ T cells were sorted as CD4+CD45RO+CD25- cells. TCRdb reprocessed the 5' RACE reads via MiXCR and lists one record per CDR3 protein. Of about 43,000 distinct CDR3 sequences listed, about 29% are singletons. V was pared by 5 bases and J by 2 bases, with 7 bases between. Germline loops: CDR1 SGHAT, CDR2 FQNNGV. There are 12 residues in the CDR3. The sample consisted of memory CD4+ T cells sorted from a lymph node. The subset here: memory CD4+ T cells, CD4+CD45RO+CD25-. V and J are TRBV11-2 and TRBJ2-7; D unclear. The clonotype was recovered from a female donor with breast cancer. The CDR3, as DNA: TGTGCCAGCAGCCGGTCCACCTACGAGCAGTACTTC. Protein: CASSRSTYEQYF.